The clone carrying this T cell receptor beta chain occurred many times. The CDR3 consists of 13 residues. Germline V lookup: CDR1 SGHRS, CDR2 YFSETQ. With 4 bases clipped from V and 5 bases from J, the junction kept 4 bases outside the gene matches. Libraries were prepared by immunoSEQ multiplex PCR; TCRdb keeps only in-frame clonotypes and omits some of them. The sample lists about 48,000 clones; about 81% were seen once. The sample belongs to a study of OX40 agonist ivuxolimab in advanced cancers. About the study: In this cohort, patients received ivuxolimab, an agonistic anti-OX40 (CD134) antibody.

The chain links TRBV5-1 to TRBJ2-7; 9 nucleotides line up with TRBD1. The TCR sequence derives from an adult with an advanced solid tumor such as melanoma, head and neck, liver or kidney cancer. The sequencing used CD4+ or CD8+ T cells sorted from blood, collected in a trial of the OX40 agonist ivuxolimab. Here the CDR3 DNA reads TGCGCCAGCAGCAAGGGACAGGGAGACGAGCAGTACTTC. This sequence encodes CASSKGQGDEQYF.